These 31 T cell receptor beta chains share one sample of origin, sequenced in a study of PD-1 blockade in classical Hodgkin lymphoma. In every patient, relapse followed autologous stem cell transplantation, while exposure to brentuximab vedotin differed. Sequencing was performed with immunoSEQ multiplex PCR; in TCRdb, only in-frame clones are kept and a portion is missing. The sample has over 25,000 clones, approximately 87% seen once. The material sequenced was peripheral blood mononuclear cells (PBMCs), taken before the second cycle of nivolumab. Receptors originate from a human donor with classical Hodgkin lymphoma.

The gene calls are TRBV6-5 and TRBJ2-1; possibly TRBD1 for D (5 bases). The CDR3 covers 14 residues. The V end lost 0 bases, the J end lost 8 bases, and 11 bases lay between the germline ends. The germline CDR1 and CDR2 sequences are MNHEY and SVGAGI. Written as DNA, the CDR3 is TGTGCCAGCAGTTACTCGATTAGGGGCGATGAGCAGTTCTTC. It encodes CASSYSIRGDEQFF.

The chain has TRBV14 and TRBJ2-7; no firm D call. Germline V gene lookup returns CDR1 SGHDN and CDR2 FVKESK. V was pared by 3 bases and J by 3 bases, with 6 bases between. The CDR3 has 12 amino acids. The CDR3: CASSQFNYEQYF. DNA of the CDR3: TGTGCCAGCAGCCAGTTTAACTACGAGCAGTACTTC.

A word on this clone: An end of the junction does not agree with germline; a read error may underlie this. V gene TRBV7-7 combines with J gene TRBJ2-2, with no clear D. This CDR3 is 15 amino acids long. Germline-derived CDR1 and CDR2 are SSHAT and FNYEAQ (reference sequence). The chain's CDR3 is CASSSVGLDTGELFF. The CDR3 DNA sequence: TGTGCTAGCAGCTCAGTGGGATTAGACACCGGGGAGCTGTTTTTT.

The chain carries TRBV29-1 and TRBJ2-7; D is tentatively TRBD1 or TRBD2 (5 bases each). Trimming cost V 6 bases and J 0 bases, with 15 bases left between them. The germline CDR1 and CDR2 sequences are SQVTM and ANQGSEA. The length of the CDR3 is 14 residues. Written as DNA, the CDR3 is TGCAGCGTGGACCGGGACGGCAGCTCCTACGAGCAGTACTTC. Its protein product is CSVDRDGSSYEQYF.

This clone was recorded only once. This chain uses TRBV7-2 with TRBJ2-3; TRBD2 matches 10 bases. Germline V gives CDR1 SGHTA, CDR2 FQGNSA. The CDR3 is made up of 16 amino acids. The V gene end was trimmed by 5 bases and the J gene end by 0 bases; junction bases not matched to a gene: 5. CDR3 nucleotide sequence: TGTGCCAGCAGCCTTAGCGGGAGGATTAGCACAGATACGCAGTATTTT. Protein product: CASSLSGRISTDTQYF.

In DNA form, the CDR3 reads TGTGCCAGCCGACAGGACCTGAACACCGGGGAGCTGTTTTTT. Amino acids: CASRQDLNTGELFF. The genes are TRBV18 and TRBJ2-2; D may be TRBD1 (6 bases). V shed 8 bases and J shed 1 base, with 11 bases lying between them. The CDR3 loop spans 14 amino acids. Germline CDR1 is KGHSH and CDR2 is LQKENI.

The CDR3 region is CALRRQGEIGYTF. As DNA, the CDR3 is TGTGCCCTCCGCCGCCAGGGGGAAATTGGCTACACCTTC. The chain joins TRBV30 to TRBJ1-2, with 7 bases aligning to TRBD1. Looked up from germline, CDR1 is GTSNPN and CDR2 is SVGIG (reference sequence). V lost 8 bases and J lost 7; bases outside the gene matches: 13. CDR3 length equals 13 residues.

This clone appeared a few times. This sequence joins TRBV2 and TRBJ1-1; TRBD1 aligns across 8 bases. Germline-derived CDR1 and CDR2 are SNHLY and FYNNEI. V dropped 4 bases and J dropped 5; count of bases not matched to a gene: 6. There are 14 residues in the CDR3. CDR3 coding DNA: TGTGCCAGCAGTGTTGACAGGGGAAGGACTGAAGCTTTCTTT. Translating it yields CASSVDRGRTEAFF.

This sequence joins TRBV9 and TRBJ1-4; TRBD1 agrees at 11 bases. V lost 0 bases to trimming and J lost 7 bases; unmatched junction nucleotides: 2. The germline V gene has CDR1 SGDLS and CDR2 YYNGEE. The CDR3 runs 15 residues. This CDR3 reads CASSVEGTGGEKLFF. The CDR3 nucleotides are TGTGCCAGCAGCGTAGAAGGGACAGGGGGTGAAAAACTGTTTTTT.

Only one count was recorded for this clone. V gene TRBV11-2 combines with J gene TRBJ1-2, with D unclear. The length of the CDR3 is 11 residues. Germline-derived CDR1 and CDR2 are SGHAT and FQNNGV. V lost 1 base to trimming and J lost 5 bases, with 2 bases between them. This chain's CDR3 is CASSLGYGYTF. For the CDR3, the DNA is TGTGCCAGCAGCTTAGGGTATGGCTACACCTTC.

V usage is TRBV7-2 and J usage is TRBJ2-3, with D perhaps assigned TRBD1 or TRBD2 (5 bases each). Germline lookup yields CDR1 SGHTA and CDR2 FQGNSA. Trimming cost V 1 base and J 2 bases, with 13 bases left between them. The CDR3 is made up of 16 amino acids. Written as DNA, the CDR3 is TGTGCCAGCAGCTTAGTCACCGGGGCTTACACAGATACGCAGTATTTT. This gives the protein CASSLVTGAYTDTQYF.

This clone was found a few times. The V and J genes are TRBV29-1 and TRBJ2-5; perhaps TRBD2 as D (6 bases). The V end was cut by 4 bases, the J end by 3 bases, with 18 bases between. Germline CDR1 reads SQVTM; CDR2 reads ANQGSEA. The CDR3 totals 15 residues. In DNA form, the CDR3 reads TGCAGCGTTGTTAGTGGAGGGGCAGGGAAAGAGACCCAGTACTTC. Its translation is CSVVSGGAGKETQYF.

This chain connects TRBV7-9 to TRBJ2-1; a possible D gene is TRBD2 (5 bases). The germline V and J ends were trimmed by 2 bases and 8 bases, with 10 bases remaining between them. The V gene's germline CDR1 is SEHNR and CDR2 FQNEAQ (reference sequence). The CDR3 contains 13 residues. DNA of the CDR3: TGTGCCAGCAGCTTACTGAGGGTACATGAGCAGTTCTTC. Protein: CASSLLRVHEQFF.

The chain is built from TRBV6-5 and TRBJ2-7; no reliable D call. From germline, CDR1 is MNHEY and CDR2 SVGAGI. V shed 7 bases and J shed 5 bases, with 18 bases lying between them. This CDR3 comprises 14 residues. The CDR3 nucleotides are TGTGCCAGCATGAGGTCCAGCGCAGACAACGAGCAGTACTTC. Translation gives CASMRSSADNEQYF.

The chain carries TRBV15 and TRBJ1-4, with 12 bases fitting TRBD1. V was clipped by 5 bases and J by 7 bases; unmatched bases: 14. The CDR3 totals 18 residues. CDR1 is LNHNV and CDR2 is YYDKDF in the germline V gene (reference sequence). CDR3 sequence (DNA): TGTGCCACCAGCGGACAGGGACAGGGGGCGCTTTTCGGTGAAAAACTGTTTTTT. Translation gives CATSGQGQGALFGEKLFF. Complete variable domain (other parts from reference TRBV15 and TRBJ1-4): DAMVIQNPRYQVTQFGKPVTLSCSQTLNHNVMYWYQQKSSQAPKLLFHYYDKDFNNEADTPDNFQSRRPNTSFCFLDIRSPGLGDTAMYLCATSGQGQGALFGEKLFFGSGTQLSVL.

The chain recombines TRBV6-1 with TRBJ2-7; the D gene is possibly TRBD2 (5 bases). The V gene lost 6 bases and the J gene lost 0 bases, with 9 bases spanning the gap. CDR3 size: 13 residues. CDR1 and CDR2 (germline): MNHNS, SASEGT. CDR3 amino acids: CASRRGSSYEQYF. In DNA form, the CDR3 reads TGTGCCAGCAGACGCGGGTCCTCCTACGAGCAGTACTTC.

This chain links TRBV7-8 with TRBJ2-2; the D gene is possibly TRBD2 (5 bases). Trimming pared 7 bases from V and 7 bases from J, leaving 16 bases between. Germline CDR1 is SGHVS and CDR2 is FQNEAQ. The CDR3 has 14 residues. CDR3 loop: CASTPGRVHGELFF. The CDR3 DNA follows: TGTGCCAGCACCCCGGGAAGGGTGCACGGGGAGCTGTTTTTT.

In DNA, the CDR3 is TGCGCCAGCAGCCACTTGAAGGGACAGGGCCTCCCGAGCCGAGAAGCTTTCTTT. This sequence encodes CASSHLKGQGLPSREAFF. J is TRBJ1-1 and V is TRBV4-1; 9 bases align to TRBD1. J lost 8 bases, V lost 3 bases, and 19 bases had no gene match. There are 18 residues in the CDR3. Germline CDR1 is MGHRA and CDR2 is YSYEKL.

This chain joins TRBV4-2 and TRBJ2-2, with 7 bases that match TRBD2. The CDR3 sequence is 15 residues long. The trim removed 3 bases at V and 7 bases at J, leaving 8 bases unmatched. Germline V lookup: CDR1 LGHNA, CDR2 YNFKEQ. Written as DNA, the CDR3 is TGTGCCAGCAGCCAGGGGGGGGAGGAAGGCGGGGAGCTGTTTTTT. This gives the protein CASSQGGEEGGELFF.

The rearrangement links TRBV30 to TRBJ2-1; no clear D gene. Trimming cost V 4 bases and J 3 bases, with 13 bases left between them. The CDR3 contains 14 residues. Germline lookup yields CDR1 GTSNPN and CDR2 SVGIG (reference sequence). In DNA, the CDR3 is TGTGCCTGGACCCGAACACGCTACTACAATGAGCAGTTCTTC. Protein product: CAWTRTRYYNEQFF.

The CDR3 sequence is CASSEGTRDTGELFF. The CDR3 DNA sequence: TGTGCCAGCAGTGAAGGGACTAGGGACACCGGGGAGCTGTTTTTT. V gene TRBV25-1 combines with J gene TRBJ2-2; 8 nucleotides align to TRBD2. The CDR3 runs to 15 residues. The V segment lost 2 bases and the J segment 3 bases; nucleotides outside the gene matches: 2. CDR1 MGHDK and CDR2 SYGVNS come from the germline V gene.

With respect to this clone: Mismatch with germline at one junction end may stem from a read error. The CDR3, as DNA: TGCGCCAGCAGCCAAGCCGCAGGCTACGAGCAGTACTTC. Residues: CASSQAAGYEQYF. This chain connects TRBV7-2 to TRBJ2-7; unclear D gene. The CDR3 sequence is 13 residues long. CDR1 and CDR2 from the germline V gene are SGHTA and FQGNSA. Full variable domain (missing parts from reference TRBV7-2 and TRBJ2-7): GAGVSQSPSNKVTEKGKDVELRCDPISGHTALYWYRQSLGQGLEFLIYFQGNSAPDKSGLPSDRFSAERTGGSVSTLTIQRTQQEDSAVYLCASSQAAGYEQYFGPGTRLTVT.

The chain carries TRBV9 and TRBJ2-5, with D uncertain. Germline assignment: CDR1 SGDLS and CDR2 YYNGEE. Trimming removed 5 bases from V and 4 bases from J, with 9 bases in between. The CDR3 runs 12 residues. The CDR3 region is CASRWILETQYF. The DNA for the CDR3 is TGTGCCAGCAGGTGGATTCTAGAGACCCAGTACTTC.

This clone appeared a single time. The chain couples TRBV11-2 to TRBJ2-5, with a possible D match to TRBD1 (5 bases). The V gene's germline CDR1 is SGHAT and CDR2 FQNNGV. This CDR3 has 16 amino acids. Trimming cost V 5 bases and J 1 base, with 17 bases left between them. For the CDR3, the DNA is TGTGCCAGCAGCCCCCAGGGTGGTGGTTTCCAAGAGACCCAGTACTTC. Translating gives CASSPQGGGFQETQYF.

This CDR3 reads CASSPGRLYGYTF. The CDR3 region has the DNA TGTGCCAGCAGCCCGGGACGGCTCTATGGCTACACCTTC. The chain combines TRBV5-6 with TRBJ1-2; maybe TRBD1 (5 bases). The CDR3 runs 13 residues. CDR1 and CDR2 from the germline V gene are SGHDT and YYEEEE. Trimming shortened V by 4 bases and J by 4 bases, and 11 bases separated the two germline ends. The complete variable domain, with remaining parts taken from reference TRBV5-6 and TRBJ1-2, reads DAGVTQSPTHLIKTRGQQVTLRCSPKSGHDTVSWYQQALGQGPQFIFQYYEEEERQRGNFPDRFSGHQFPNYSSELNVNALLLGDSALYLCASSPGRLYGYTFGSGTRLTVV.

This chain uses TRBV5-1 with TRBJ2-3; 7 nucleotides match TRBD2. The V and J ends lost 4 bases and 6 bases, in that order; junction bases with no gene match: 14. This CDR3 has 16 residues. Germline assignment: CDR1 SGHRS and CDR2 YFSETQ. CDR3 region: CASSLRQPGGTDTQYF. In nucleotides, the CDR3 is TGCGCCAGCAGCCTCCGACAGCCCGGGGGGACCGATACGCAGTATTTT.

The chain employs TRBV28 and TRBJ2-7; D might be TRBD2 (5 bases). The germline V gene has CDR1 MDHEN and CDR2 SYDVKM. This CDR3 has 13 residues. Trimming cost V 6 bases and J 1 base, with 10 bases left between them. CDR3 residues: CASSRDPSYEQYV. As DNA, the CDR3 is TGTGCCAGCAGCCGGGATCCTTCCTACGAGCAGTACGTC.

The genes are TRBV6-5 and TRBJ1-1; no definite D call. Germline loops: CDR1 MNHEY, CDR2 SVGAGI. CDR3 length equals 13 residues. With 0 bases removed from V and 10 bases from J, the gap between germline ends came to 12 bases. CDR3 sequence (DNA): TGTGCCAGCAGTTACTCGGCCATTCGGGGAGCTTTCTTT. Its protein is CASSYSAIRGAFF.

The chain has TRBV9 and TRBJ2-3, with 7 bases matching TRBD2. The germline CDR1 and CDR2 sequences are SGDLS and YYNGEE. V trimming: 3 bases; J trimming: 1 base; junction bases outside the gene matches: 11. This CDR3 is 17 amino acids long. The CDR3 region has the DNA TGTGCCAGCAGCGCCCCCAGGGAGGGATCGGGCACAGATACGCAGTATTTT. It translates to CASSAPREGSGTDTQYF.

This clone occurred a few times. V and J are TRBV5-1 and TRBJ1-2, with 10 bases aligning to TRBD1. This CDR3 has 16 amino acids. Germline V gives CDR1 SGHRS, CDR2 YFSETQ. The ends lost 0 bases at V and 7 bases at J; junction bases unmatched: 9. The chain's CDR3 is CASSLVWDRGWVGYTF. DNA for the CDR3: TGCGCCAGCAGCTTGGTTTGGGACAGGGGCTGGGTTGGCTACACCTTC.

This rearrangement joins TRBV27 to TRBJ2-3, with TRBD1 matching over 7 bases. Trimming removed 4 bases from V and 2 bases from J; junction bases left unmatched: 3. Looked up from germline, CDR1 is MNHEY and CDR2 is SMNVEV (reference sequence). CDR3 size: 14 residues. CDR3 amino acids: CASSWTGYTDTQYF. The CDR3 DNA is TGTGCCAGCAGTTGGACAGGTTACACAGATACGCAGTATTTT.